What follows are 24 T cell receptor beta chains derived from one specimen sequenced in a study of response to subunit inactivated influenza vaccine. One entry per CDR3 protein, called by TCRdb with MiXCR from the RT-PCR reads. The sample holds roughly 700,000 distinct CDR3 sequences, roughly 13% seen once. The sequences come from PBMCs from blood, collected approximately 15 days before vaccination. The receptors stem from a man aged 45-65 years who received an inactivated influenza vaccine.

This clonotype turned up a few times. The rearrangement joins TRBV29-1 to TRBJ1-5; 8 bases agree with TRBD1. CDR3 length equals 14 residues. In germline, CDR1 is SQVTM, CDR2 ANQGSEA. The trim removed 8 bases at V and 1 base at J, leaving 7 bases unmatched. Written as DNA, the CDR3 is TGCAGCCCCTCAGGGGGCGGGAGCAATCAGCCCCAGCATTTT. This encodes CSPSGGGSNQPQHF. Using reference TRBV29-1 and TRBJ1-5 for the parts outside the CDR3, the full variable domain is SAVISQKPSRDICQRGTSLTIQCQVDSQVTMMFWYRQQPGQSLTLIATANQGSEATYESGFVIDKFPISRPNLTFSTLTVSNMSPEDSSIYLCSPSGGGSNQPQHFGDGTRLSIL.

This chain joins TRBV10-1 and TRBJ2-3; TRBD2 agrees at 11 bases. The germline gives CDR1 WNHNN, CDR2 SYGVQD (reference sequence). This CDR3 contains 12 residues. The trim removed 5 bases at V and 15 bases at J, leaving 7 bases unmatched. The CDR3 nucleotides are TGCGCCAGCAGTTCTAGCGGGGGGTTCCTTTATTTT. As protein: CASSSSGGFLYF.

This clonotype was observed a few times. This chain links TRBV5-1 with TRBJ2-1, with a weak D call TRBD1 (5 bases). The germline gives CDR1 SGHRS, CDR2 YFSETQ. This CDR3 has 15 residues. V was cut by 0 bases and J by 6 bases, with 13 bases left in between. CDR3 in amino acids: CASSLEVGQVNEQFF. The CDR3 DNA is TGCGCCAGCAGCTTGGAGGTTGGACAAGTCAATGAGCAGTTCTTC. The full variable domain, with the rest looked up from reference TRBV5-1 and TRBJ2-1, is KAGVTQTPRYLIKTRGQQVTLSCSPISGHRSVSWYQQTPGQGLQFLFEYFSETQRNKGNFPGRFSGRQFSNSRSEMNVSTLELGDSALYLCASSLEVGQVNEQFFGPGTRLTVL.

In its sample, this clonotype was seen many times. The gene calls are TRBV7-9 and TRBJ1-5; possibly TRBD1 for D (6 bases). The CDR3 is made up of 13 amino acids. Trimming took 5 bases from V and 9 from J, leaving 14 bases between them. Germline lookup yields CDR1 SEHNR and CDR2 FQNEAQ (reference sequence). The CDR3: CASSPDSRVPQHF. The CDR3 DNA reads TGTGCCAGCAGCCCGGACAGCCGGGTGCCCCAGCATTTT.

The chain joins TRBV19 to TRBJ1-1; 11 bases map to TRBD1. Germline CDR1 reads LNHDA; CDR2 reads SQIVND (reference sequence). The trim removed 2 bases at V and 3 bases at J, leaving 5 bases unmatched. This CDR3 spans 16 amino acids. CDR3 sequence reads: CASSIWDRGIDTEAFF. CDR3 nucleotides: TGTGCCAGTAGTATATGGGACAGGGGGATCGACACTGAAGCTTTCTTT.

The CDR3 region has the DNA TGTGCCAGCAGTTACTCGACGTCTAGCTCCTACGAGCAGTACTTC. Its protein product is CASSYSTSSSYEQYF. The rearrangement uses TRBV6-5 and TRBJ2-7; no firm D call. V shed 0 bases and J shed 0 bases, with 9 bases lying between them. Germline assignment: CDR1 MNHEY and CDR2 SVGAGI. CDR3 length equals 15 residues.

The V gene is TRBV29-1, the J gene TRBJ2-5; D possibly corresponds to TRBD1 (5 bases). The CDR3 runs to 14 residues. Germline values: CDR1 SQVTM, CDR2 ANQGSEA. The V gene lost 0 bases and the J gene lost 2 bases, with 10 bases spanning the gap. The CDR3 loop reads CSVEETGTQETQYF. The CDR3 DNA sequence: TGCAGCGTTGAAGAAACAGGCACACAAGAGACCCAGTACTTC.

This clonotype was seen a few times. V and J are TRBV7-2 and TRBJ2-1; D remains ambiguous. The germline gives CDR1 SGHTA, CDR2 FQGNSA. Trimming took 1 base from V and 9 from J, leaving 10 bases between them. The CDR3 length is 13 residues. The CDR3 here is CASSLESVTEQFF. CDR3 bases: TGTGCCAGCAGCTTAGAATCGGTCACTGAGCAGTTCTTC.

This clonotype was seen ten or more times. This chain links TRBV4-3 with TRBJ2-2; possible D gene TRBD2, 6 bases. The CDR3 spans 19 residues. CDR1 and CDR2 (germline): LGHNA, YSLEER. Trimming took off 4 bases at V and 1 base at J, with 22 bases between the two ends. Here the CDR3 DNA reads TGCGCCAGCAGCCCCGGAGGGTTGGTCCTCAGGAGGAACACCGGGGAGCTGTTTTTT. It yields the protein CASSPGGLVLRRNTGELFF.

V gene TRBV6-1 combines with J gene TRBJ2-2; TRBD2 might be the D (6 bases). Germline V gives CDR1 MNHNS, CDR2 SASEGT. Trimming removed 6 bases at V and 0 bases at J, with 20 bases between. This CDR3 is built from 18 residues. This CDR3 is CASSLLGAGTTNTGELFF. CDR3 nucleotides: TGTGCCAGCAGCCTGCTCGGGGCGGGGACCACGAACACCGGGGAGCTGTTTTTT.

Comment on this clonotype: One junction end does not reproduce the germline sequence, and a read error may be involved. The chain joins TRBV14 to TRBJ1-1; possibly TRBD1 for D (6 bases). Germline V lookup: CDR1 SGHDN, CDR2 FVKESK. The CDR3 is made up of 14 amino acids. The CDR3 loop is CASGQTGSRTEAFF. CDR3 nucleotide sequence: TGTGCCAGCGGCCAAACAGGGTCTCGCACTGAAGCTTTCTTT.

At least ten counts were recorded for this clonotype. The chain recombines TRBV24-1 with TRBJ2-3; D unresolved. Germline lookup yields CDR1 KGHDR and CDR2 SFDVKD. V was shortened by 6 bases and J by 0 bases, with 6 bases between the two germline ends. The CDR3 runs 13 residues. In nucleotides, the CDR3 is TGTGCCACCAGTCTTAGGAGCACAGATACGCAGTATTTT. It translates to CATSLRSTDTQYF.

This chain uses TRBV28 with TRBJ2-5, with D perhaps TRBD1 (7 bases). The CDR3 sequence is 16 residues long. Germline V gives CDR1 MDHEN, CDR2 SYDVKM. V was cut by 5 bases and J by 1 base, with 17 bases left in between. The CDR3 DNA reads TGTGCCAGCAGTCGTCCGACAGGGAGGCCCCAAGAGACCCAGTACTTC. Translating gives CASSRPTGRPQETQYF.

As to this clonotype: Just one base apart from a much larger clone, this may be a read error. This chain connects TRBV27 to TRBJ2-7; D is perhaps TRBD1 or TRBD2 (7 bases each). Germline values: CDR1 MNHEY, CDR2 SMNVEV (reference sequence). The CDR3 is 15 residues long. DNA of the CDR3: TGTGTCAGCACCAGGGGGGGCGGCGGCTCCTACGAGCAGTACTTC. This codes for CVSTRGGGGSYEQYF.

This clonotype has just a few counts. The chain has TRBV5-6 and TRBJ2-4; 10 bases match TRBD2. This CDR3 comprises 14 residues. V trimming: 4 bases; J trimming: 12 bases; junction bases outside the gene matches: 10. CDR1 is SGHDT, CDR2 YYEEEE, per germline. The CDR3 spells CASSLKSRLAGQYF. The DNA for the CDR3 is TGTGCCAGCAGCCTGAAGTCTAGACTAGCGGGTCAGTACTTC.

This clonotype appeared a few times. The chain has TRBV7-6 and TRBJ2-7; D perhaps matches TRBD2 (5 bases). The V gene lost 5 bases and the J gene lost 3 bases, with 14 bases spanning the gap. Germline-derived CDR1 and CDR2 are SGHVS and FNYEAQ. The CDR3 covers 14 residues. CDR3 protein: CASSPSWGVYEQYF. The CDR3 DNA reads TGTGCCAGCAGCCCCTCCTGGGGAGTCTACGAGCAGTACTTC.

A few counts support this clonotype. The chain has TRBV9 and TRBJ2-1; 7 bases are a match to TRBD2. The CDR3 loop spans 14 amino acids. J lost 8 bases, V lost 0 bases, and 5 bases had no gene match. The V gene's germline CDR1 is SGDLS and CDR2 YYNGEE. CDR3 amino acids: CASSVGGSIYEQFF. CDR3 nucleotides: TGTGCCAGCAGCGTAGGCGGGAGTATCTATGAGCAGTTCTTC. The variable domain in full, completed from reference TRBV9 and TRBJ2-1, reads DSGVTQTPKHLITATGQRVTLRCSPRSGDLSVYWYQQSLDQGLQFLIQYYNGEERAKGNILERFSAQQFPDLHSELNLSSLELGDSALYFCASSVGGSIYEQFFGPGTRLTVL.

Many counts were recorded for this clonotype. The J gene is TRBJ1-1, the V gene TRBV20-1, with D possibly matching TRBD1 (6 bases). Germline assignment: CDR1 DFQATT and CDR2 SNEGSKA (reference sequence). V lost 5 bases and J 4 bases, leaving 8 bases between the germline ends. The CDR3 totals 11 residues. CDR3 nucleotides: TGCAGTGCTCTACAGGGCACTGAAGCTTTCTTT. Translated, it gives CSALQGTEAFF.

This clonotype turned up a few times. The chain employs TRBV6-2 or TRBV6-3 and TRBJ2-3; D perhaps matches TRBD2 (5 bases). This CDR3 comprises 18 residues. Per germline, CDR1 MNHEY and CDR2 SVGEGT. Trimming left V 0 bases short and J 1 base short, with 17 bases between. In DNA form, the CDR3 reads TGTGCCAGCAGTTACTCACTCGCAACGAGCGGAGGCACAGATACGCAGTATTTT. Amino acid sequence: CASSYSLATSGGTDTQYF.

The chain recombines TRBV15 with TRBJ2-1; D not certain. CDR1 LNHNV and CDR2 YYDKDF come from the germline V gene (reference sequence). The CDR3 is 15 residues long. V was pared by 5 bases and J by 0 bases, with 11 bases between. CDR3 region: CATSEDRSSYNEQFF. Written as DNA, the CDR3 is TGTGCCACCAGCGAAGACCGGAGCTCCTACAATGAGCAGTTCTTC.

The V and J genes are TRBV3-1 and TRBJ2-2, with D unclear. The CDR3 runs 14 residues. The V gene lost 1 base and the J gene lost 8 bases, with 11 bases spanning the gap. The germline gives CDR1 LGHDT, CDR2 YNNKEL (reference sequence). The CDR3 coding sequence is TGTGCCAGCAGCCAAGGAATATCGGGTGGGGAGCTGTTTTTT. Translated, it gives CASSQGISGGELFF.

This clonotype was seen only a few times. CDR3 sequence reads: CASSTTGTGLYEQYF. CDR3 DNA: TGTGCCAGTAGTACCACCGGGACAGGGCTCTACGAGCAGTACTTC. This chain joins TRBV19 and TRBJ2-7; 9 nucleotides match TRBD1. The germline gives CDR1 LNHDA, CDR2 SQIVND (reference sequence). The CDR3 is made up of 15 amino acids. V lost 4 bases, J lost 3 bases, and 7 bases stayed unmatched.

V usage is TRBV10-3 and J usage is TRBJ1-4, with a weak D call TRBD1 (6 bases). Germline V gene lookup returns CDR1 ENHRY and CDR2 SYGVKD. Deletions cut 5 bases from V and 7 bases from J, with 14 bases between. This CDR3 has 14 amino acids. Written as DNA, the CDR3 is TGTGCCATCAGTTCCTCGGACAGCCTTGAAAAACTGTTTTTT. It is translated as CAISSSDSLEKLFF.

CDR3 sequence (DNA): TGTGCCAGCAGAGGGGGTTTTAGGGGGCAAGTGGGGAAAACAGATACGCAGTATTTT. Translating it yields CASRGGFRGQVGKTDTQYF. The chain has TRBV6-1 and TRBJ2-3, with 7 bases identical to TRBD1. The CDR3 covers 19 residues. Trimming cost V 6 bases and J 3 bases; bases outside gene matches: 21. The germline V gene encodes CDR1 MNHNS and CDR2 SASEGT.